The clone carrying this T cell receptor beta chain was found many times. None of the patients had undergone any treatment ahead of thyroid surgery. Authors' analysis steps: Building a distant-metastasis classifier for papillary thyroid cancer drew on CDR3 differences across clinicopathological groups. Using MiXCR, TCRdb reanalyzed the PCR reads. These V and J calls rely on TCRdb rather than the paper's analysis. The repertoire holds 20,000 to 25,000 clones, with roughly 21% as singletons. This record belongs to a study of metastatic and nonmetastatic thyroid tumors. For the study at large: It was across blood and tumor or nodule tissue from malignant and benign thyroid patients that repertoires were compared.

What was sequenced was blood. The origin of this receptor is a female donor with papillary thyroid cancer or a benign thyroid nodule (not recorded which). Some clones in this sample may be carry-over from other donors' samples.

The CDR3 here is CATSRARPDPEETQYF. DNA for the CDR3: TGTGCCACCAGCAGAGCCCGACCAGATCCAGAGGAGACCCAGTACTTC. The chain employs TRBV15 and TRBJ2-5; no clear D gene. This CDR3 contains 16 residues. Per germline, CDR1 LNHNV and CDR2 YYDKDF (reference sequence). Trimming removed 1 base from V and 5 bases from J, with 17 bases in between.